Listed below are T cell receptor beta chains from one sample, sequenced in a study of technical replicates of blood from a few donors. The repertoire was sequenced with immunoSEQ multiplex PCR; TCRdb's copy has only in-frame clones and lacks some. The data hold roughly 70,000 clones, with approximately 89% observed a single time. The sample taken for sequencing was PBMCs. The receptors here all came from a human donor in good health. Some clones in this sample may be carry-over from other donors' samples. Each CDR3 is given with its conserved first and last residue. Each record gives: V gene, CDR3 protein.

TRBV7-6	CASSLNRETQYF
TRBV9	CASSEGPGISPLHF
TRBV4-2	CASSQTSSGAYEQYF
TRBV4-1	CASSHGRGTTEAFF
TRBV30	CASQGGGTGNTIYF
TRBV7-2	CASSQDSSSGNTIYF
TRBV7-9	CASTRQSTTRGEKLFF
TRBV30	CACFGGSLYEQYF
TRBV30	CAWSVQDRGTGELFF
TRBV7-3	CASSLEGAEQYF
TRBV6-5	CASSSGQINEKLFF
TRBV4-1	CASSQAGLASYNEQFF
TRBV7-2	CASSRQVATAGNTIYF
TRBV29-1	CSVEVAGKGYTF
TRBV15	CATSSRQGKTTEAFF
TRBV6-5	CASRIQGGKGEKLFF
TRBV6-6	CASRPDRVYTEAFF
TRBV9	CASSPREGSLTDTQYF
TRBV13	CASSLSSGGYEQYF
TRBV21-1	CASSRNGRVSNEAFF
TRBV18	CASSPGLARNTGELFF
TRBV7-8	CASGGLAVNNEQFF
TRBV25-1	CASSEWGLYGYTF
TRBV7-9	CASSLITSGASETQYF
TRBV2	CASSEGARPLLDYF
TRBV11-3	CASSSGGTSYEQYF
TRBV7-2	CASSPQRGGTQYF
TRBV28	CASRGDNYGYTF
TRBV9	CASSPEEGEAFF
TRBV5-1	CASSPDGTGGNTIYF
TRBV4-3	CASSQDLAGNYEQYF
TRBV9	CASSVESAARNTIYF
TRBV4-3	CASSQATGGKGFYEQYF
TRBV5-1	CASSLETSGSGYNEQFF
TRBV5-4	CASSPGTGDLNTEAFF
TRBV13	CASSLDPTGLGNTIYF
TRBV7-9	CASSLDQHHGYTF
TRBV29-1	CSVGAGWEQYF
TRBV4-1	CASSQRALEATNEKLFF
TRBV2	CASRGQGGGPSSQYF